One sample yielded the 5 T cell receptor beta chains listed below, sequenced in a study of cytomegalovirus exposure and HLA in healthy donors. PCR involved 60 Vbeta and 13 Jbeta primers. Data came from immunoSEQ multiplex PCR; TCRdb stores just in-frame clones and leaves some out. This sample has around 150,000 clones, with over 70% found just once. Material: PBMCs. These TCRs come from a man aged 25 to 45 in good health and CMV-seronegative.

This rearrangement joins TRBV5-6 to TRBJ2-1; D not certain. Germline CDR1 reads SGHDT; CDR2 reads YYEEEE. The CDR3 length is 18 residues. The V gene lost 2 bases and the J gene lost 1 base, with 19 bases spanning the gap. CDR3 in amino acids: CASSFFAPRGPSYNEQFF. The CDR3 DNA reads as TGTGCCAGCAGCTTTTTTGCCCCCCGAGGTCCGTCCTACAATGAGCAGTTCTTC. Full variable domain (remainder filled in from reference TRBV5-6 and TRBJ2-1): DAGVTQSPTHLIKTRGQQVTLRCSPKSGHDTVSWYQQALGQGPQFIFQYYEEEERQRGNFPDRFSGHQFPNYSSELNVNALLLGDSALYLCASSFFAPRGPSYNEQFFGPGTRLTVL.

The chain combines TRBV4-1 with TRBJ2-7; possible D gene TRBD2, 6 bases. Germline CDR1 is MGHRA and CDR2 is YSYEKL. CDR3 size: 13 residues. V was clipped by 3 bases and J by 2 bases, with 8 bases between them. CDR3 sequence: CASSHGTAYEQYF. CDR3 bases: TGCGCCAGCAGCCACGGGACTGCCTACGAGCAGTACTTC.

The gene calls are TRBV7-9 and TRBJ2-2; 8 bases align to TRBD1. Germline V gene sequence: CDR1 SEHNR, CDR2 FQNEAQ (reference sequence). The CDR3 is 17 amino acids. The J segment lost 1 base and the V segment lost 1 base, leaving 5 bases of the junction unmatched. CDR3 DNA: TGTGCCAGCAGCTTAGAATCCGGGACAGGGAACACCGGGGAGCTGTTTTTT. Translating gives CASSLESGTGNTGELFF.

The CDR3 reads CASSMLAGVYEQYF. CDR3 DNA: TGTGCCAGTAGTATGCTAGCGGGGGTCTACGAGCAGTACTTC. J is TRBJ2-7 and V is TRBV19, with 10 bases identical to TRBD2. Germline V gene lookup returns CDR1 LNHDA and CDR2 SQIVND (reference sequence). The CDR3 length is 14 residues. J gave up 3 bases and V 3 bases, and 2 bases lay outside the gene matches.

This clone occurred once. J is TRBJ2-3 and V is TRBV5-8; D perhaps matches TRBD2 (5 bases). The CDR3 totals 12 residues. V was clipped by 5 bases and J by 5 bases, with 9 bases between them. Germline assignment: CDR1 SGHTS and CDR2 YDEGEE. For the CDR3, the DNA is TGTGCCAGCAGTTACCGGGGAGATACGCAGTATTTT. Amino acid sequence: CASSYRGDTQYF.